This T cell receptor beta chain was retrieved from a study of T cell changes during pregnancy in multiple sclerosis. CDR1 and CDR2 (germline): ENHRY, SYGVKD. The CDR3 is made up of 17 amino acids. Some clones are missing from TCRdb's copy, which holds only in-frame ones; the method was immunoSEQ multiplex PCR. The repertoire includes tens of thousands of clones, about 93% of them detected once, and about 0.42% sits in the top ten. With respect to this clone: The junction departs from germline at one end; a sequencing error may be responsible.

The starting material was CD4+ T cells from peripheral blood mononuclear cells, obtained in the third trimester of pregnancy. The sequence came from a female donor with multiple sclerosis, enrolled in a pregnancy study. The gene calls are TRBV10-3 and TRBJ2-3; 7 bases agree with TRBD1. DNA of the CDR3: TGTGCCATCAAAGGGGAGAAGGGGGCGCGGCCCACAGATGCGCAGTATTTT. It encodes CAIKGEKGARPTDAQYF.